The 22 T cell receptor beta chains listed next were all sequenced from one sample in a study of Ad26.COV2.S vaccination and SARS-CoV-2 variants. TCRdb keeps only in-frame clones here, not all; method: immunoSEQ multiplex PCR. The table lists roughly 350,000 clones, 75% to 90% of them singletons, with around 10% in the top ten. Stated treatment: about 20 received Ad26.COV2.S at low or high dose, single or two shots; 5 received placebo; per-sample allocation not given. At day 63 after the first vaccine or placebo injection, samples were drawn. The sample consisted of peripheral blood, taken in a trial of Ad26.COV2.S vaccine versus placebo. These receptors were taken from a person aged 18-60 years who received the Ad26.COV2.S COVID-19 vaccine or a placebo.

The gene calls are TRBV7-2 and TRBJ2-6; D unclear. The CDR3 has 17 amino acids. The V and J ends lost 5 bases and 0 bases respectively, with 14 bases between them. CDR1 and CDR2 from the germline V gene are SGHTA and FQGNSA. CDR3 coding DNA: TGTGCCAGCAGCACAGAGCGCTTACTCTCTGGGGCCAACGTCCTGACTTTC. Protein product: CASSTERLLSGANVLTF.

The chain recombines TRBV28 with TRBJ1-5; TRBD1 might be the D (6 bases). Deletions cut 3 bases from V and 7 bases from J, with 13 bases between. The CDR3 loop spans 14 amino acids. Germline-derived CDR1 and CDR2 are MDHEN and SYDVKM. CDR3 bases: TGTGCCAGCAGTTTTGGGGCGGGGGCGCAGCCCCAGCATTTT. Encoded protein: CASSFGAGAQPQHF.

The chain is built from TRBV5-4 and TRBJ2-7; no reliable D call. Germline CDR1 reads SGHNT; CDR2 reads YYREEE (reference sequence). The V end lost 2 bases, the J end lost 0 bases, and 3 bases lay between the germline ends. CDR3 size: 12 residues. The CDR3 nucleotides are TGTGCCAGCAGCTTCCACTCCTACGAGCAGTACTTC. Translation gives CASSFHSYEQYF.

V and J are TRBV6-5 and TRBJ1-6, with a possible D match to TRBD1 (5 bases). The CDR3 spans 14 residues. Germline loops: CDR1 MNHEY, CDR2 SVGAGI. The V and J ends lost 0 bases and 10 bases respectively, with 10 bases between them. The DNA for the CDR3 is TGTGCCAGCAGTTACTCGCAGGGTCAGTCACCCCTCCACTTT. Translated, it gives CASSYSQGQSPLHF.

This sequence joins TRBV29-1 and TRBJ2-3; D is uncertain. The V and J ends lost 5 bases and 6 bases respectively, with 21 bases between them. Germline V gene data show CDR1 as SQVTM and CDR2 as ANQGSEA. The CDR3 totals 15 residues. The CDR3 is CSVSMARRQSDTQYF. The CDR3 nucleotides are TGCAGCGTTTCAATGGCCCGACGCCAGTCCGATACGCAGTATTTT.

In this sample, this clone turned up many times. The V call is TRBV7-9, the J call TRBJ1-1; possible D gene TRBD1, 6 bases. Per the germline V gene, CDR1 is SEHNR and CDR2 is FQNEAQ (reference sequence). V shed 5 bases and J shed 0 bases, with 13 bases lying between them. CDR3 size: 15 residues. CDR3 DNA: TGTGCCAGCAGCCCGGACAGCTACTTGAACACTGAAGCTTTCTTT. It translates to CASSPDSYLNTEAFF.

The gene calls are TRBV6-2 or TRBV6-3 and TRBJ1-6; D perhaps matches TRBD1 (5 bases). This CDR3 region has 15 residues. V was shortened by 5 bases and J by 7 bases, with 15 bases between the two germline ends. Germline CDR1 MNHEY, CDR2 SVGEGT. The CDR3 DNA is TGTGCCAGCAGTCAACAGGCCCTGAGAAATTCACCCCTCCACTTT. As protein: CASSQQALRNSPLHF.

The genes are TRBV4-3 and TRBJ2-6, with a weak D call TRBD2 (5 bases). The CDR3 has 15 residues. V was shortened by 1 base and J by 5 bases, with 9 bases between the two germline ends. Germline assignment: CDR1 LGHNA and CDR2 YSLEER. The CDR3 reads CASSQGPGWANVLTF. CDR3 nucleotides: TGCGCCAGCAGCCAAGGGCCGGGATGGGCCAACGTCCTGACTTTC.

This clone was observed a single time. V usage is TRBV3-1 (or the pseudogene TRBV3-2) and J usage is TRBJ1-3, with 10 bases identical to TRBD1. The germline V gene encodes CDR1 LGHDT and CDR2 YNNKEL (reference sequence). The J segment lost 4 bases and the V segment lost 4 bases, leaving 7 bases of the junction unmatched. This CDR3 comprises 16 residues. CDR3 bases: TGTGCCAGCAGCCTCGGGACAGGGGTGGTAGGAAACACCATATATTTT. It codes for CASSLGTGVVGNTIYF.

The chain employs TRBV4-2 and TRBJ2-7, with D possibly matching TRBD1 (6 bases). V was trimmed by 0 bases and J by 7 bases, leaving 16 bases between them. CDR3 length: 15 amino acids. Germline V gene lookup returns CDR1 LGHNA and CDR2 YNFKEQ. The CDR3 spells CASSQELAGEGEQYF. The CDR3 DNA reads as TGTGCCAGCAGCCAAGAACTGGCAGGGGAAGGAGAGCAGTACTTC.

The chain joins TRBV10-3 to TRBJ2-5, with 7 bases identical to TRBD2. The CDR3 runs 14 residues. Germline V gene data show CDR1 as ENHRY and CDR2 as SYGVKD. V lost 3 bases, J lost 4 bases, and 5 bases stayed unmatched. The CDR3 sequence is CAISDTREGETQYF. CDR3 sequence (DNA): TGTGCCATCAGTGACACCAGGGAGGGAGAGACCCAGTACTTC.

The chain uses TRBV6-5 and TRBJ1-1; no clear D. Trimming cost V 4 bases and J 0 bases, with 3 bases left between them. In germline, CDR1 is MNHEY, CDR2 SVGAGI. The CDR3 runs to 12 residues. In DNA form, the CDR3 reads TGTGCCAGCAGTTCGGTGAACACTGAAGCTTTCTTT. This codes for CASSSVNTEAFF.

The chain joins TRBV28 to TRBJ1-1; D is undetermined. Deletions cut 4 bases from V and 1 base from J, with 13 bases between. The CDR3 is 15 amino acids. Germline lookup yields CDR1 MDHEN and CDR2 SYDVKM. The CDR3 DNA sequence: TGTGCCAGCAGTTCATTGCCCCCGGCGAACACTGAAGCTTTCTTT. Translated, it gives CASSSLPPANTEAFF.

This clone has only a few counts. One end of the junction is discordant with germline, which a read error may explain. The chain carries TRBV27 and TRBJ2-1; TRBD2 matches at 15 bases. CDR3 length: 19 residues. Germline V gene data show CDR1 as MNHEY and CDR2 as SMNVEV (reference sequence). CDR3 in DNA: TGTGCCAGCAGTAACGCCGGGACTAGCGGGGGGCGGCCCTACGATGAGCAGTTCTTC. Its protein product is CASSNAGTSGGRPYDEQFF.

The rearrangement links TRBV11-2 to TRBJ2-7; the D gene could be TRBD1 or TRBD2 (6 bases each). This CDR3 has 14 residues. Germline V gene lookup returns CDR1 SGHAT and CDR2 FQNNGV. Trimming took off 5 bases at V and 6 bases at J, with 17 bases between the two ends. In nucleotides, the CDR3 is TGTGCCAGCAGCCCAGCTGGGGGGCTGGCCGAGCAGTACTTC. Its translation is CASSPAGGLAEQYF. The variable domain in full, completed from reference TRBV11-2 and TRBJ2-7, reads EAGVAQSPRYKIIEKRQSVAFWCNPISGHATLYWYQQILGQGPKLLIQFQNNGVVDDSQLPKDRFSAERLKGVDSTLKIQPAKLEDSAVYLCASSPAGGLAEQYFGPGTRLTVT.

The genes are TRBV19 and TRBJ2-3; the D call may be TRBD1 or TRBD2 (5 bases each). The CDR3 runs 11 residues. Trimming cost V 7 bases and J 11 bases, with 13 bases left between them. Germline CDR1 reads LNHDA; CDR2 reads SQIVND (reference sequence). The CDR3 nucleotides are TGTGCCAGTACGATGGGACGGGAGCAGTATTTT. Translated, it gives CASTMGREQYF. The whole variable domain, filled in from reference TRBV19 and TRBJ2-3, reads DGGITQSPKYLFRKEGQNVTLSCEQNLNHDAMYWYRQDPGQGLRLIYYSQIVNDFQKGDIAEGYSVSREKKESFPLTVTSAQKNPTAFYLCASTMGREQYFGPGTRLTVL.

CDR3 in DNA: TGTGCCAGCAGCCCGGGGACAGGGGGCACTGAAGCTTTCTTT. It is translated as CASSPGTGGTEAFF. V and J are TRBV7-9 and TRBJ1-1; TRBD1 aligns across 11 bases. The CDR3 runs to 14 residues. Trimming at V came to 5 bases and at J to 4 bases, leaving 3 bases not matched to a gene. Germline V gene data show CDR1 as SEHNR and CDR2 as FQNEAQ (reference sequence).

The chain employs TRBV4-1 and TRBJ1-5, with D unresolved. The CDR3 length is 13 residues. V was trimmed by 9 bases and J by 0 bases, leaving 9 bases between them. The germline gives CDR1 MGHRA, CDR2 YSYEKL. The CDR3 bases are TGCGCCAGTGGGAGAAATAGCAATCAGCCCCAGCATTTT. It encodes CASGRNSNQPQHF.

The J gene is TRBJ2-3, the V gene TRBV24-1; 8 nucleotides align to TRBD2. Germline-derived CDR1 and CDR2 are KGHDR and SFDVKD. V shed 9 bases, J shed 8 bases, and the junction held 18 bases outside the gene matches. CDR3 length: 16 residues. The CDR3 bases are TGTGCCACCGCAGGTAGGACTAGCCGACCCCTAGGTACGCAGTATTTT. Protein: CATAGRTSRPLGTQYF.

V gene TRBV25-1 combines with J gene TRBJ2-1; 12 bases are shared with TRBD2. The germline V gene encodes CDR1 MGHDK and CDR2 SYGVNS. This CDR3 is built from 16 residues. Trimming took 5 bases from V and 6 from J; bases not matched to a gene: 8. Written as DNA, the CDR3 is TGTGCCAGCAGTTTCCTGACTAGCGGGAGTTTCAATGAGCAGTTCTTC. This encodes CASSFLTSGSFNEQFF.

This chain joins TRBV11-3 and TRBJ2-2; 9 bases match TRBD2. The CDR3 covers 15 residues. Per the germline V gene, CDR1 is SGHNT and CDR2 is YENEEA. V lost 1 base, J lost 8 bases, and 5 bases stayed unmatched. CDR3 region: CASSLAGLAGGELFF. For the CDR3, the DNA is TGTGCCAGCAGCTTAGCCGGGCTAGCGGGAGGGGAGCTGTTTTTT.

The rearrangement joins TRBV6-5 to TRBJ1-1; D ambiguous. Trimming removed 7 bases at V and 5 bases at J, with 20 bases between. This CDR3 region has 15 residues. CDR1 is MNHEY and CDR2 is SVGAGI in the germline V gene. The CDR3 here is CASKLTVSVGTEAFF. For the CDR3, the DNA is TGTGCCAGCAAATTGACCGTTTCCGTCGGGACTGAAGCTTTCTTT.